Below, one T cell receptor (beta chain) is given with its context. Its matching antigen is unknown. Terminally differentiated effector memory CD45RA+ cells were excluded from the naive CD8 cells, which were CD45RO-negative and positively selected for CCR7. Germline assignment: CDR1 MDHEN and CDR2 SYDVKM. The CDR3 is 14 amino acids. Deletions cut 5 bases from V and 7 bases from J, with 15 bases between. The method was immunoSEQ multiplex PCR; TCRdb's version includes in-frame clones alone and lacks a portion of them. Of hundreds of thousands of clones in the sample, about 95% were seen once. The entry originates in a study of shared clonotypes between healthy human individuals. Study-level results: In a few donors, approximately 5% of naive CD4 clonotypes appeared in common.

The sequencing input was naive CD8+ T cells sorted from blood. The receptor was derived from a woman in her thirties in good health. The chain joins TRBV28 to TRBJ1-5; D is possibly TRBD1 (6 bases). The CDR3 sequence is CASSPGGSGQPQHF. For the CDR3, the DNA is TGTGCCAGCAGTCCGGGGGGCTCCGGACAGCCCCAGCATTTT.